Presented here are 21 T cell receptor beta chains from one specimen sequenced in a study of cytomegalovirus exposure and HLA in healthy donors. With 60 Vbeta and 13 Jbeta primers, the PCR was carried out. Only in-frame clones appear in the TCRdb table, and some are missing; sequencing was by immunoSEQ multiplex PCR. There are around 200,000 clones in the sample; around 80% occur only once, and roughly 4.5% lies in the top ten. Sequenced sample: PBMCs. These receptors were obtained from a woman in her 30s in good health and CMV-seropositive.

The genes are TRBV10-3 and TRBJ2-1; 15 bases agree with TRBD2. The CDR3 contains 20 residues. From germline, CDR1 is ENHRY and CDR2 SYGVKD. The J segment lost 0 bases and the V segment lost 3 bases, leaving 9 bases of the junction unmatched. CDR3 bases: TGTGCCATCAGTGAAGGGACTAGCGGGAGGCGCCGGGGCTCCTACAATGAGCAGTTCTTC. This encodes CAISEGTSGRRRGSYNEQFF.

In DNA form, the CDR3 reads TGTGCCAGCAGCTCCCGAGGAACCGGGGAGCTGTTTTTT. This gives the protein CASSSRGTGELFF. V and J are TRBV7-9 and TRBJ2-2; the D is unclear. This CDR3 region has 13 residues. The ends were cut back, 4 bases at V and 5 bases at J, with 8 bases in the middle. CDR1 and CDR2 (germline): SEHNR, FQNEAQ (reference sequence).

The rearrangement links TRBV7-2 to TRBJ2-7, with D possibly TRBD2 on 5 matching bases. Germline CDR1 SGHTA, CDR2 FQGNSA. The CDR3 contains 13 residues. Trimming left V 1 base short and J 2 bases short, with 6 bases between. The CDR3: CASSLERTYEQYF. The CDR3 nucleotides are TGTGCCAGCAGCTTAGAGCGGACCTACGAGCAGTACTTC.

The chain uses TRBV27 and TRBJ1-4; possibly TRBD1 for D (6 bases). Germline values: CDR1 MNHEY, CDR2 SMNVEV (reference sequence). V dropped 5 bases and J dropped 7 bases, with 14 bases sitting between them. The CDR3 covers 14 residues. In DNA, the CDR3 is TGTGCCAGCAGTGGGCGGGGGCTGGTTGAAAAACTGTTTTTT. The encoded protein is CASSGRGLVEKLFF.

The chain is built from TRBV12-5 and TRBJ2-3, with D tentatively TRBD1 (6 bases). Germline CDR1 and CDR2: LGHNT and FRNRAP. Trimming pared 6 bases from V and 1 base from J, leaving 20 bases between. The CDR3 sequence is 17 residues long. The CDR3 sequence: CASGPWTLGAGTDTQYF. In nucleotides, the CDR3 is TGTGCTAGTGGACCTTGGACTCTGGGGGCTGGCACAGATACGCAGTATTTT.

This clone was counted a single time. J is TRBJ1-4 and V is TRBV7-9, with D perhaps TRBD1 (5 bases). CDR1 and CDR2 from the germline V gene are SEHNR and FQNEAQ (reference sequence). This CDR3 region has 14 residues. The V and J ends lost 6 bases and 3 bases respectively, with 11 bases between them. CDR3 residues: CASSPGFSNEKLFF. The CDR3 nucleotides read TGTGCCAGCAGTCCAGGGTTTTCTAATGAAAAACTGTTTTTT.

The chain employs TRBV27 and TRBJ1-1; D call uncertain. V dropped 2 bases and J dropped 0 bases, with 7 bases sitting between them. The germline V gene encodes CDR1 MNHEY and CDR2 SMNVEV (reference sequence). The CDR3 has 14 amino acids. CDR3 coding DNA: TGTGCCAGCAGTTTACTAGACGTGAACACTGAAGCTTTCTTT. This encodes CASSLLDVNTEAFF.

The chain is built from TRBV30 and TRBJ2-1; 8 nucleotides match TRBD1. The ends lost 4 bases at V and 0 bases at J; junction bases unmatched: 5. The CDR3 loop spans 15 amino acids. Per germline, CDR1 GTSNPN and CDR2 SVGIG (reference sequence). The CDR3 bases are TGTGCCTGGAAAATTGACAGGGGCTCCTACAATGAGCAGTTCTTC. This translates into CAWKIDRGSYNEQFF.

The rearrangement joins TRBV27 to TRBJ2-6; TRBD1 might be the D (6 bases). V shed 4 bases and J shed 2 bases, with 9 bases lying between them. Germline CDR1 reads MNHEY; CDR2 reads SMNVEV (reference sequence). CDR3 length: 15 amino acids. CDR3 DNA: TGTGCCAGCAGTTCCGAGGGGGCTGGGGCCAACGTCCTGACTTTC. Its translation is CASSSEGAGANVLTF.

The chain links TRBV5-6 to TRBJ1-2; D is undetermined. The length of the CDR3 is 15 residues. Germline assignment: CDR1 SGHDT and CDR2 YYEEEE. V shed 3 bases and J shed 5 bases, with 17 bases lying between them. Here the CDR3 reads CASSYLPRHDYGYTF. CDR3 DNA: TGTGCCAGCAGCTACCTCCCCCGACACGATTATGGCTACACCTTC.

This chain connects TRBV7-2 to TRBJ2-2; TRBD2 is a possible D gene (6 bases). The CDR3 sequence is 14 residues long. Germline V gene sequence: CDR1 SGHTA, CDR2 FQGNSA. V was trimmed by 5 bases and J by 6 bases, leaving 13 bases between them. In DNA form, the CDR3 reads TGTGCCAGCAGCCCGGTGGGGGGTGCCGGGGAGCTGTTTTTT. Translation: CASSPVGGAGELFF.

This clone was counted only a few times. CDR3: CASSGTGYNSPLHF. The CDR3 DNA sequence: TGTGCCAGCAGTGGGACAGGGTATAATTCACCCCTCCACTTT. The chain couples TRBV25-1 to TRBJ1-6; 8 positions agree with TRBD1. This CDR3 comprises 14 residues. CDR1 and CDR2 from the germline V gene are MGHDK and SYGVNS. V was pared by 4 bases and J by 4 bases, with 0 bases of the junction left unmatched. The entire variable domain, with the rest obtained from reference TRBV25-1 and TRBJ1-6, is as follows: EADIYQTPRYLVIGTGKKITLECSQTMGHDKMYWYQQDPGMELHLIHYSYGVNSTEKGDLSSESTVSRIRTEHFPLTLESARPSHTSQYLCASSGTGYNSPLHFGNGTRLTVT.

The CDR3: CASTAGRSGGEETQYF. In DNA form, the CDR3 reads TGTGCCAGCACCGCGGGTCGTTCTGGCGGCGAGGAGACCCAGTACTTC. V gene TRBV27 combines with J gene TRBJ2-5; possibly TRBD2 for D (5 bases). The ends were cut back, 7 bases at V and 5 bases at J, with 23 bases in the middle. Germline V gene sequence: CDR1 MNHEY, CDR2 SMNVEV (reference sequence). This CDR3 has 16 residues.

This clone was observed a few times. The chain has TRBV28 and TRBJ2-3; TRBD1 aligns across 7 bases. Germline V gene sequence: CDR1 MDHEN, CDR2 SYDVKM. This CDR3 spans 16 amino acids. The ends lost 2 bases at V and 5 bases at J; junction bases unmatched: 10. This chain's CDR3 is CASSLPHTGVQDTQYF. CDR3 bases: TGTGCCAGCAGTTTACCTCATACAGGGGTACAAGATACGCAGTATTTT.

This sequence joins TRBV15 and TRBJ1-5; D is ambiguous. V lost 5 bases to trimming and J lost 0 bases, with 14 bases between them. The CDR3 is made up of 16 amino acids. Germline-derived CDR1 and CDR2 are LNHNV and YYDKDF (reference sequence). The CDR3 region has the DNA TGTGCCACCAGCCCGAGGGCGGGAGATAGCAATCAGCCCCAGCATTTT. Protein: CATSPRAGDSNQPQHF.

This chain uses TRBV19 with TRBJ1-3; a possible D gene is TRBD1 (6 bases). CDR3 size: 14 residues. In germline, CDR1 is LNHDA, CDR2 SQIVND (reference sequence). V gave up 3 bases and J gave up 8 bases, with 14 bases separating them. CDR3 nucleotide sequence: TGTGCCAGTAGTATTCGCAGGGGCGCCGACACCATATATTTT. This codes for CASSIRRGADTIYF.

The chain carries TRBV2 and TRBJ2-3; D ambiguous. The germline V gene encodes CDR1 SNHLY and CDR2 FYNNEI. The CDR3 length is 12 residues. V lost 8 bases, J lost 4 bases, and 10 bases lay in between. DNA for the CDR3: TGTGCCAGCCTCCCCGAGGCAGATACGCAGTATTTT. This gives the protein CASLPEADTQYF. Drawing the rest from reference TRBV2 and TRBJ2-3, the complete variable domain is EPEVTQTPSHQVTQMGQEVILRCVPISNHLYFYWYRQILGQKVEFLVSFYNNEISEKSEIFDDQFSVERPDGSNFTLKIRSTKLEDSAMYFCASLPEADTQYFGPGTRLTVL.

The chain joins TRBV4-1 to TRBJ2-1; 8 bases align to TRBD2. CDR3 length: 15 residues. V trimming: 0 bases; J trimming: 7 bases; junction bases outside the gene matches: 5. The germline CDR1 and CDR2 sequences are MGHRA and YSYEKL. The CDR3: CASSQEGGLVNEQFF. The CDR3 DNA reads TGCGCCAGCAGCCAAGAAGGGGGACTAGTGAATGAGCAGTTCTTC.

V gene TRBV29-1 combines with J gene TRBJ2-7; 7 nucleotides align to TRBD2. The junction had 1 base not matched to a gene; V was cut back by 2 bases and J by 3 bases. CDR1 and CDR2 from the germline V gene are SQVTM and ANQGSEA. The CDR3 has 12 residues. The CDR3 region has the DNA TGCAGCGTTGAATGGGGGGGCTACGAGCAGTACTTC. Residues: CSVEWGGYEQYF.

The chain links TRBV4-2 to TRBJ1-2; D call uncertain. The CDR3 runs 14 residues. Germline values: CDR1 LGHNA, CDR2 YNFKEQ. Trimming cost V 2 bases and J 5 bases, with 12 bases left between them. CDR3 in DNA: TGTGCCAGCAGCCAACCACAGAACAATTATGGCTACACCTTC. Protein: CASSQPQNNYGYTF.

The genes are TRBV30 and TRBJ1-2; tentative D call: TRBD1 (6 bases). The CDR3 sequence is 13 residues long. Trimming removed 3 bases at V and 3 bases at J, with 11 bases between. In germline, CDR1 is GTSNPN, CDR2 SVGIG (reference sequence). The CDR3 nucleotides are TGTGCCTGGAGCGGGGGGCCGTACTATGGCTACACCTTC. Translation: CAWSGGPYYGYTF.